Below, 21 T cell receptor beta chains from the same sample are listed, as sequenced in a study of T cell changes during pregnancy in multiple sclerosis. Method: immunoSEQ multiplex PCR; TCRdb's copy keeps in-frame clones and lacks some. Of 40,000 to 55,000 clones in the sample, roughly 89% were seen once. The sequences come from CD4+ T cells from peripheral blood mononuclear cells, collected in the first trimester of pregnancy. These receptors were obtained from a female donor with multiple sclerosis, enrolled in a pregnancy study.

The CDR3 region is CASSLQANYGYTF. Here the CDR3 DNA reads TGTGCCAGCAGCTTACAGGCAAACTATGGCTACACCTTC. This chain uses TRBV7-2 with TRBJ1-2; D gene ambiguous. Germline CDR1 SGHTA, CDR2 FQGNSA. Trimming pared 2 bases from V and 2 bases from J, leaving 6 bases between. The CDR3 has 13 amino acids.

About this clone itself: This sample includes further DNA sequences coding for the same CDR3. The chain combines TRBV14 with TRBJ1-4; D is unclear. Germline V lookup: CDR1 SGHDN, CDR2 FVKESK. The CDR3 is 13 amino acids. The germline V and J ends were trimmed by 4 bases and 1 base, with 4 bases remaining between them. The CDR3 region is CASSRGTNEKLFF. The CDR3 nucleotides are TGTGCCAGCAGCCGCGGAACTAATGAAAAACTGTTTTTT.

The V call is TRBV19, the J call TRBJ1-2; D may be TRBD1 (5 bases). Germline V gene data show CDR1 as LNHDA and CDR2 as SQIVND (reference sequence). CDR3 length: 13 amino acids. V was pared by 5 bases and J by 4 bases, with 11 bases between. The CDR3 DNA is TGTGCCAGTAGTTCGCAGACAGTCTATGGCTACACCTTC. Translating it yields CASSSQTVYGYTF.

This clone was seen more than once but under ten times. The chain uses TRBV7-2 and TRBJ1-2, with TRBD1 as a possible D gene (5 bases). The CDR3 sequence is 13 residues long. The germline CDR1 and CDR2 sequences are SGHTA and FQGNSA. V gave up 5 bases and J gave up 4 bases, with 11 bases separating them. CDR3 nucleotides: TGTGCCAGCAGCCAAGTGCAGGGCTATGGCTACACCTTC. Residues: CASSQVQGYGYTF.

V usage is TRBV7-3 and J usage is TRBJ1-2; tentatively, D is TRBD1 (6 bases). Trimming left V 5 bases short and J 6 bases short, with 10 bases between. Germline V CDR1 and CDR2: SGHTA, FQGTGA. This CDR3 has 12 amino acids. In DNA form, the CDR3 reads TGTGCCAGCAGCGAACAGGGAGATGGCTACACCTTC. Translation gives CASSEQGDGYTF. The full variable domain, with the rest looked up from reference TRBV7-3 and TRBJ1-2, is GAGVSQTPSNKVTEKGKYVELRCDPISGHTALYWYRQSLGQGPEFLIYFQGTGAADDSGLPNDRFFAVRPEGSVSTLKIQRTERGDSAVYLCASSEQGDGYTFGSGTRLTVV.

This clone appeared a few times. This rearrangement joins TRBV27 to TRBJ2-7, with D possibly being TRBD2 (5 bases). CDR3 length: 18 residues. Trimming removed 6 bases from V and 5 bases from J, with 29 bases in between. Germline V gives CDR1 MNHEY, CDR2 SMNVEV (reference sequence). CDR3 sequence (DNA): TGTGCCAGCAGGCACTCAACTAATAAGGACTTACGGGCGAACGAGCAGTACTTC. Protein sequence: CASRHSTNKDLRANEQYF.

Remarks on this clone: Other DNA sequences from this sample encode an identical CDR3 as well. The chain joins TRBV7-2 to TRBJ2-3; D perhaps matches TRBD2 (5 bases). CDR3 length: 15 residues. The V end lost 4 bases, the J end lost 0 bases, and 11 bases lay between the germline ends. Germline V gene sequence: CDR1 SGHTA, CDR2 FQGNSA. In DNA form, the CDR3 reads TGTGCCAGCAGCTCAGACTACCTGAGCACAGATACGCAGTATTTT. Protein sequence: CASSSDYLSTDTQYF.

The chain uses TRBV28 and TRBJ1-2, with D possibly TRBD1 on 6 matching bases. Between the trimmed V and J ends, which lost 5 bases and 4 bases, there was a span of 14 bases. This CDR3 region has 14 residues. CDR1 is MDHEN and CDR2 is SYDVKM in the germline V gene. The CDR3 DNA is TGTGCCAGCAGTCTAGCCGGGGGGCCCTATGGCTACACCTTC. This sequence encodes CASSLAGGPYGYTF.

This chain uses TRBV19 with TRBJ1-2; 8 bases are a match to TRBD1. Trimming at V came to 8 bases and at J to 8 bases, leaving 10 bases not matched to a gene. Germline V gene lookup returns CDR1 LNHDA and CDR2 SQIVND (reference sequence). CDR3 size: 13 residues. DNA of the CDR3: TGTGCCAGTTCGGACAGGGACCCGGGGGGCTACACCTTC. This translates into CASSDRDPGGYTF.

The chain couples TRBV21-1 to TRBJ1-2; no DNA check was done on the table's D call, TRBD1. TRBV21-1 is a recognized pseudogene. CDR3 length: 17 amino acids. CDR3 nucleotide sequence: TGTGCCAGCAGCAAAATGAGTCAGAACAGGGTTAACTATGGCTACACCTTC. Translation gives CASSKMSQNRVNYGYTF.

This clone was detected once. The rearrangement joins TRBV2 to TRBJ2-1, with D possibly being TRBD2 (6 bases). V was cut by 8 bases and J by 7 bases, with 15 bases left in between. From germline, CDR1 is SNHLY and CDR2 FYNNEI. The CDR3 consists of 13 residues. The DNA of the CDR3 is TGTGCCAGCCGTACGGGAGTGGGTAATGAGCAGTTCTTC. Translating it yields CASRTGVGNEQFF.

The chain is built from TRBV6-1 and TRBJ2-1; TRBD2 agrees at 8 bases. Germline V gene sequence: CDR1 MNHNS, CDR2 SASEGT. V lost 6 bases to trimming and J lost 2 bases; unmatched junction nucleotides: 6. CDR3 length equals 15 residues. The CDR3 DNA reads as TGTGCCAGCAGCCCGACTAGCGCCCCCTACAATGAGCAGTTCTTC. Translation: CASSPTSAPYNEQFF.

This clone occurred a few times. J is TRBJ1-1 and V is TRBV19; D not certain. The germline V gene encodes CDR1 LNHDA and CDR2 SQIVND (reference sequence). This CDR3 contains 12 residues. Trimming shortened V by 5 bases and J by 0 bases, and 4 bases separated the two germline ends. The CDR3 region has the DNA TGTGCCAGTAGTCACATGAACACTGAAGCTTTCTTT. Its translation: CASSHMNTEAFF. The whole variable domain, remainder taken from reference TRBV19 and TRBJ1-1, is DGGITQSPKYLFRKEGQNVTLSCEQNLNHDAMYWYRQDPGQGLRLIYYSQIVNDFQKGDIAEGYSVSREKKESFPLTVTSAQKNPTAFYLCASSHMNTEAFFGQGTRLTVV.

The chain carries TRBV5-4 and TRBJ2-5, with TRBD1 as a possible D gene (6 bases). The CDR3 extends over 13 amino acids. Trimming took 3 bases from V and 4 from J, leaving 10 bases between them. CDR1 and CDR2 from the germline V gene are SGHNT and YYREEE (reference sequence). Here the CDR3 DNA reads TGTGCCAGCAGCTCAACAGGGTTAGAGACCCAGTACTTC. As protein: CASSSTGLETQYF.

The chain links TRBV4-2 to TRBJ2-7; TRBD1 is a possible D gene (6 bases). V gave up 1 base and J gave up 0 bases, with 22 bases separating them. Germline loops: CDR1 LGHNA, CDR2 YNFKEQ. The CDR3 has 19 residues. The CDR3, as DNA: TGTGCCAGCAGCCAAGCCCGGGGCCCCGGGACACCCGTCTCCTACGAGCAGTACTTC. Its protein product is CASSQARGPGTPVSYEQYF.

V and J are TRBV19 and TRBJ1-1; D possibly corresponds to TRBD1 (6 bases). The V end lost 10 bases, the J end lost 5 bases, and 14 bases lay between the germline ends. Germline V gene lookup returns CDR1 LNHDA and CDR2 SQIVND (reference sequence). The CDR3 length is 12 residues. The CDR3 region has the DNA TGTGCCAAACAGGGTGGGAGAACTGAAGCTTTCTTT. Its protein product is CAKQGGRTEAFF. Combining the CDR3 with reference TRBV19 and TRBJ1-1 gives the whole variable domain DGGITQSPKYLFRKEGQNVTLSCEQNLNHDAMYWYRQDPGQGLRLIYYSQIVNDFQKGDIAEGYSVSREKKESFPLTVTSAQKNPTAFYLCAKQGGRTEAFFGQGTRLTVV.

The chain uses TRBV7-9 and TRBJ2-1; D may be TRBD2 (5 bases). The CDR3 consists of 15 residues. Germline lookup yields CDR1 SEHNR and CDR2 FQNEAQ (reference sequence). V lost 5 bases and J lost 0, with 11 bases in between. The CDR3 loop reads CASSIITSSYNEQFF. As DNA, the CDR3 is TGTGCCAGCAGCATTATCACTAGCTCCTACAATGAGCAGTTCTTC.

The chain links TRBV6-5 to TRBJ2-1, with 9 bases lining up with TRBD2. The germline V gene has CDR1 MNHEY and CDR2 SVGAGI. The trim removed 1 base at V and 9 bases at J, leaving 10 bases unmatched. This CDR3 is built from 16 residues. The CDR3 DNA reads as TGTGCCAGCAGTTACTACCCAGCGGGAGGTTCGGGTGAGCAGTTCTTC. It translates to CASSYYPAGGSGEQFF.

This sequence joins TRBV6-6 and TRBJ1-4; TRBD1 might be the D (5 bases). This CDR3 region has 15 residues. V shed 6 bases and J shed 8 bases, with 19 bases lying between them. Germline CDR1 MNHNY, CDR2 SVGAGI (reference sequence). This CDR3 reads CASRLAQGGGEKLFF. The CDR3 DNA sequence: TGTGCCAGCAGGCTCGCGCAGGGAGGTGGGGAAAAACTGTTTTTT.

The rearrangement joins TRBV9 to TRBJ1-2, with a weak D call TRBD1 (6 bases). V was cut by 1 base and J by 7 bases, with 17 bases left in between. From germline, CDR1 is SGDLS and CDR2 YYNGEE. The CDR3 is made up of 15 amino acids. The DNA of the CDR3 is TGTGCCAGCAGCGTATTAGTACAGGGCGGTGGTGGCTACACCTTC. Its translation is CASSVLVQGGGGYTF.

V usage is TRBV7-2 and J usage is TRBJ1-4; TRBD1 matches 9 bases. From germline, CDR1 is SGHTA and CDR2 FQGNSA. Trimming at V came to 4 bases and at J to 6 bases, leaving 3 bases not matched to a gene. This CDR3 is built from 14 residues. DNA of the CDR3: TGTGCCAGCAGCTCCCGGGACAGGGATGAAAAACTGTTTTTT. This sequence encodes CASSSRDRDEKLFF.